This entry lists 12 T cell receptor beta chains sequenced from one sample in a study of regulatory T cells in long-lasting Graves disease. As to time point: newly diagnosed GD, antithyroid drugs for less than 3 months. The TCR library was made from RNA extracted from PBMCs. iRepertoire HTBI primers and Arm-PCR of CDR3 regions built TCR beta libraries. TCRdb ran MiXCR on the multiplex PCR reads and lists one entry per CDR3 protein. Among about 210,000 distinct CDR3 sequences listed, approximately 18% were seen once. These data were also filed under a second study, of T cells in Graves' hyperthyroidism and ophthalmopathy.

The sequences come from peripheral blood mononuclear cells (PBMCs), collected at new diagnosis, from a patient treated with antithyroid drugs. Source of these receptors: a young woman with Graves disease.

This chain uses TRBV12-3 or TRBV12-4 with TRBJ2-7; D not certain. Trimming took off 2 bases at V and 2 bases at J, with 10 bases between the two ends. The CDR3 sequence is 14 residues long. The CDR3 bases are TGTGCCAGCAGTTTAAGCCCGATAACCTACGAGCAGTACTTC. It translates to CASSLSPITYEQYF.

This clonotype was seen at least ten times. The chain has TRBV7-8 and TRBJ2-3; 8 bases line up with TRBD2. After removal of 5 bases from V and 4 bases from J, the junction contained 2 bases not matched to a gene. Germline V gene lookup returns CDR1 SGHVS and CDR2 FQNEAQ. The CDR3 has 13 residues. DNA for the CDR3: TGTGCCAGCAGCCCGGGGGGGTCAGATACGCAGTATTTT. Protein: CASSPGGSDTQYF.

This clonotype appeared many times. This rearrangement joins TRBV20-1 to TRBJ1-2, with D possibly matching TRBD1 (6 bases). CDR3 length: 16 amino acids. The germline V gene has CDR1 DFQATT and CDR2 SNEGSKA (reference sequence). The V and J ends lost 0 bases and 2 bases respectively, with 16 bases between them. Here the CDR3 DNA reads TGCAGTGCTAGAGATAGGGGGGGGGTTTCCAACTATGGCTACACCTTC. Translating it yields CSARDRGGVSNYGYTF.

As regards this clonotype: This is likely an artifact of a read error, given a far larger clone one base away. The gene calls are TRBV11-2 and TRBJ2-1; the D is unclear. The CDR3 spans 13 residues. Germline V lookup: CDR1 SGHAT, CDR2 FQNNGV. V shed 0 bases and J shed 6 bases, with 6 bases lying between them. The CDR3 nucleotides read TGTGCCAGCAGCTTAGAAAACTGCAATGAGCAGTTCTTC. Translating gives CASSLENCNEQFF.

At least ten counts were recorded for this clonotype. The chain carries TRBV2 and TRBJ2-6; D call uncertain. V was cut by 6 bases and J by 0 bases, with 3 bases left in between. The CDR3 totals 13 residues. Germline V CDR1 and CDR2: SNHLY, FYNNEI. CDR3 nucleotides: TGTGCCAGCAGCCCCTCTGGGGCCAACGTCCTGACTTTC. Encoded protein: CASSPSGANVLTF.

There are a few counts of this clonotype. The genes are TRBV9 and TRBJ1-3; possibly TRBD1 for D (6 bases). Germline V gene lookup returns CDR1 SGDLS and CDR2 YYNGEE. V lost 0 bases to trimming and J lost 8 bases, with 15 bases between them. This CDR3 is 15 amino acids long. The CDR3 protein is CASSVGGGSGHTIYF. The CDR3, as DNA: TGTGCCAGCAGCGTAGGTGGGGGCTCGGGGCACACCATATATTTT.

This clonotype was recorded many times. The V and J genes are TRBV6-1 and TRBJ1-2; maybe TRBD1 (5 bases). V lost 8 bases and J lost 3, with 16 bases in between. Germline V gene lookup returns CDR1 MNHNS and CDR2 SASEGT. CDR3 size: 14 residues. The CDR3 sequence: CASARAGGDYGYTF. The CDR3 bases are TGTGCCAGCGCGAGGGCAGGAGGGGACTATGGCTACACCTTC.

V gene TRBV28 combines with J gene TRBJ2-7; TRBD2 matches 8 bases. The CDR3 contains 14 residues. J gave up 2 bases and V 5 bases, and 5 bases lay outside the gene matches. Per the germline V gene, CDR1 is MDHEN and CDR2 is SYDVKM. CDR3 amino acids: CASSIAGKAYEQYF. As DNA, the CDR3 is TGTGCCAGCAGTATAGCGGGGAAGGCCTACGAGCAGTACTTC.

This clonotype has a count of ten or more. The CDR3 coding sequence is TGTGCCAGCATTTTCGGCGGGGGCACAGATACGCAGTATTTT. This sequence encodes CASIFGGGTDTQYF. This chain uses TRBV2 with TRBJ2-3; TRBD2 is a possible D gene (6 bases). The CDR3 extends over 14 amino acids. Trimming pared 7 bases from V and 1 base from J, leaving 12 bases between. Germline assignment: CDR1 SNHLY and CDR2 FYNNEI.

The gene calls are TRBV20-1 and TRBJ1-1, with 9 positions matching TRBD1. This CDR3 has 13 residues. Unmatched junction bases numbered 5, after V lost 5 bases and J lost 4 bases. Germline CDR1 and CDR2: DFQATT and SNEGSKA (reference sequence). The CDR3 DNA reads TGCAGTGCTCCCGTGACAGGGGGCACTGAAGCTTTCTTT. The encoded protein is CSAPVTGGTEAFF.

This clonotype was seen a few times. V is TRBV10-3 and J is TRBJ2-1; TRBD2 matches at 9 bases. CDR3 size: 16 residues. Trimming removed 2 bases from V and 1 base from J; junction bases left unmatched: 3. Looked up from germline, CDR1 is ENHRY and CDR2 is SYGVKD. The DNA of the CDR3 is TGTGCCATCAGTGAGGAAGCGGGGGGTTCCTACAATGAGCAGTTCTTC. Its translation is CAISEEAGGSYNEQFF.

As for this clonotype: It is likely a read error: a sequence one base away is far more abundant. V usage is TRBV11-2 and J usage is TRBJ1-2; D is undetermined. Germline loops: CDR1 SGHAT, CDR2 FQNNGV. V shed 6 bases and J shed 4 bases, with 12 bases lying between them. This CDR3 has 13 residues. CDR3 loop: CASSSQRTYGYTF. The CDR3 coding sequence is TGTGCCAGCAGTTCTCAGCGAACCTATGGCTACACCTTC.